The sequence of this T cell receptor (beta chain) was determined in a study of human T cells and chemical hapten exposure. V shed 2 bases and J shed 5 bases, with 7 bases lying between them. In germline, CDR1 is MDHEN, CDR2 SYDVKM. This CDR3 is built from 12 residues. This clonotype was seen at least ten times. Individual cDNA molecules each carried unique molecular identifiers attached by the library. Using its own MiXCR run on the RACE reads, TCRdb lists one record per CDR3 protein. The sample contains around 380,000 distinct CDR3 sequences, about 5.4% of which appear only once. The time point was: pre-sensitization, week 0. Documented treatment: therapeutic diphenylcyclopropenone sensitization with weekly scalp DPC.

The chain links TRBV28 to TRBJ2-7; the D is unclear. The sequence derives from a woman under 30 with alopecia areata. Some clones in this sample may be carry-over from other donors' samples. Source: whole blood, taken in connection with sensitization to the hapten diphenylcyclopropenone (DPC). CDR3 residues: CASSLRHDEQYF. Written as DNA, the CDR3 is TGTGCCAGCAGTTTAAGACATGACGAGCAGTACTTC.